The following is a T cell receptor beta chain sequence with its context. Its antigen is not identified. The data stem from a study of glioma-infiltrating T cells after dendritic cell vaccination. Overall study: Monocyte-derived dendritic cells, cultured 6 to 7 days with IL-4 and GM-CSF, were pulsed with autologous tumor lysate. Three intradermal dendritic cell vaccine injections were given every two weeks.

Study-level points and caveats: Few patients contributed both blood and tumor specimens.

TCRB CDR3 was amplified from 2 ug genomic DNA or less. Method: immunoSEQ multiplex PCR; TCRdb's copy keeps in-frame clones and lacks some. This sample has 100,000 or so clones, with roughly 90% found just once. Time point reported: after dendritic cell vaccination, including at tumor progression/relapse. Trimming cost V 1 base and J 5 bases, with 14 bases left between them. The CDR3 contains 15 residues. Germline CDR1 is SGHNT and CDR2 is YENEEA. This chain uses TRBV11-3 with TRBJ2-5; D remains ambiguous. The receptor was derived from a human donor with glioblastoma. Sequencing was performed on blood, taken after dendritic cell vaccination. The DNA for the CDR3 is TGTGCCAGCAGCTTAGCCCGGGTAACGCTGGAGACCCAGTACTTC. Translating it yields CASSLARVTLETQYF. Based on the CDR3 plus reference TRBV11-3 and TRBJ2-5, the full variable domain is EAGVVQSPRYKIIEKKQPVAFWCNPISGHNTLYWYLQNLGQGPELLIRYENEEAVDDSQLPKDRFSAERLKGVDSTLKIQPAELGDSAVYLCASSLARVTLETQYFGPGTRLLVL.